This TCR beta chain was recorded in a study of shared clonotypes between healthy human individuals. Study details: The study used three CD4 naive, three CD4 memory, two CD8 naive and one CD8 memory plate per donor.

Sorted subsets were amplified in replicate PCRs using 200 ng DNA, tens of thousands of T cell genomes. Repertoires were generated with immunoSEQ multiplex PCR, while TCRdb's copy carries only in-frame clones and drops some. The table has roughly 2 million clones, 85% to 95% seen once. The V gene's germline CDR1 is MNHEY and CDR2 SMNVEV (reference sequence). The V end lost 2 bases, the J end lost 1 base, and 11 bases lay between the germline ends. This CDR3 is 15 amino acids long. Sample: naive CD4+ T cells sorted from blood. Described subset: CD45RA+ positively selected. The TCR was taken from a man aged 18 to 35 in good health. The chain carries TRBV27 and TRBJ1-1; tentatively, D is TRBD1 (6 bases). The CDR3 nucleotides read TGTGCCAGCAGTTTAGTGGACAGAACGAACACTGAAGCTTTCTTT. It is translated as CASSLVDRTNTEAFF.